This passage covers 2 T cell receptor beta chains from one sample sequenced in a study of blood T cell repertoires in COVID-19. TCRdb's table, derived via immunoSEQ multiplex PCR, lists solely in-frame clones and lacks some. The data hold fewer than 85,000 clones, with roughly four fifths observed a single time. Sequencing used peripheral blood. The receptors derive from a human donor in a cohort sampled during active COVID-19.

The genes are TRBV2 and TRBJ1-6, with D perhaps matching TRBD1 (5 bases). The CDR3 is made up of 18 amino acids. CDR1 is SNHLY, CDR2 FYNNEI, per germline. The V end was cut by 8 bases, the J end by 0 bases, with 20 bases between. This CDR3 reads CASCRQPTFSSYNSPLHF. The CDR3 coding sequence is TGTGCCAGCTGTAGACAGCCAACTTTTAGCTCCTATAATTCACCCCTCCACTTT.

The V and J genes are TRBV23-1 and TRBJ1-6, with D perhaps TRBD1 (5 bases). TRBV23-1 is sorted into the ORF group, with uncertain function. The CDR3 spans 12 residues. Trimming cost V 9 bases and J 8 bases, with 11 bases left between them. The CDR3 protein is CASPDTHSPLHF. CDR3 DNA sequence: TGCGCCAGTCCGGACACCCATTCACCCCTCCACTTT.